These 24 T cell receptor beta chains were all obtained from the same sample, sequenced in a study of T cells in Graves' hyperthyroidism and ophthalmopathy. RNA transcripts provided the source from which TCR beta CDR3 regions were amplified. The HTBI primer set was used in a first-round RT-PCR of the TCR CDR3. TCRdb recomputed calls from the multiplex PCR reads with MiXCR, one row per CDR3 protein. The sample has approximately 380,000 distinct CDR3 sequences, 15% to 20% seen once. The sequenced material came from blood. Receptor source: a woman aged 18-30 years with Graves' hyperthyroidism.

About this clonotype: Since a much larger clone is just one base distant, this may be a read error. It is likely a read error, because the conserved phenylalanine at the end of the CDR3 is missing. The chain couples TRBV5-1 to TRBJ2-7, with no clear D. Trimming removed 0 bases from V and 3 bases from J, with 7 bases in between. The CDR3 is made up of 13 amino acids. The germline gives CDR1 SGHRS, CDR2 YFSETQ. The CDR3 DNA is TGCGCCAGCAGCTTGGGGACCTACTACGAGCAGTACTAC. Translating it yields CASSLGTYYEQYY.

There are many counts of this clonotype. This could be a read error, since a much larger clone is one nucleotide away. The rearrangement joins TRBV12-3 or TRBV12-4 to TRBJ2-4; 9 bases are shared with TRBD1. This CDR3 has 17 amino acids. The CDR3, as DNA: TGTGCCGGCAGTTCCTGGACAGGGGAGAAGGCCAAAAACATTCAGTACTTC. Translating gives CAGSSWTGEKAKNIQYF.

About this clonotype: A much larger clone lies a single base off, so this may be a read error. In this CDR3 the conserved last residue, phenylalanine or tryptophan, is missing, so a read error is likely. The chain employs TRBV6-2 or TRBV6-3 and TRBJ2-2, with 7 bases lining up with TRBD1. Germline CDR1 and CDR2: MNHEY and SVGEGT. The trim removed 7 bases at V and 1 base at J, leaving 3 bases unmatched. The CDR3 length is 14 residues. The DNA of the CDR3 is TGTGCCAGCAAAAGACAGGGGAACACCGGGGAGCTGTTTTTG. Protein sequence: CASKRQGNTGELFL.

Ten or more counts support this clonotype. This chain uses TRBV20-1 with TRBJ2-7; D not resolved. CDR3 length: 12 amino acids. Trimming took 4 bases from V and 4 from J, leaving 11 bases between them. Germline CDR1 and CDR2: DFQATT and SNEGSKA (reference sequence). CDR3 sequence: CSATNIGYEQYF. For the CDR3, the DNA is TGCAGTGCTACTAATATCGGTTACGAGCAGTACTTC.

This clonotype was observed at least ten times. The J gene is TRBJ1-1, the V gene TRBV3-1; no definite D call. CDR1 is LGHDT, CDR2 YNNKEL, per germline (reference sequence). Deletions cut 5 bases from V and 0 bases from J, with 10 bases between. The CDR3 sequence is 14 residues long. CDR3 DNA sequence: TGTGCCAGCAGCGGACGGGCAGTGAACACTGAAGCTTTCTTT. It codes for CASSGRAVNTEAFF.

In its sample, this clonotype was seen a few times. This chain joins TRBV3-1 and TRBJ2-7, with 10 bases aligning to TRBD2. The CDR3 contains 16 residues. The V and J ends lost 1 base and 1 base, in that order; junction bases with no gene match: 4. CDR1 and CDR2 (germline): LGHDT, YNNKEL (reference sequence). The CDR3 DNA is TGTGCCAGCAGCCAAGGCGTAGCGGGGGGTTCCTACGAGCAGTACTTC. Translated, it gives CASSQGVAGGSYEQYF.

Many counts were recorded for this clonotype. This chain links TRBV30 with TRBJ1-3; D may be TRBD1 (5 bases). There are 16 residues in the CDR3. Germline loops: CDR1 GTSNPN, CDR2 SVGIG (reference sequence). Trimming took 0 bases from V and 1 from J, leaving 13 bases between them. CDR3 in DNA: TGTGCCTGGAGTGTTAAGGGGCTGGTGTCTGGAAACACCATATATTTT. Its protein is CAWSVKGLVSGNTIYF.

This clonotype was picked up a small number of times. The genes are TRBV11-2 and TRBJ2-2, with D perhaps TRBD1 (6 bases). Germline V gives CDR1 SGHAT, CDR2 FQNNGV. The V and J ends lost 1 base and 5 bases respectively, with 11 bases between them. This CDR3 is 15 amino acids long. CDR3 in amino acids: CASSLVSGVTGELFF. CDR3 nucleotides: TGTGCCAGCAGCTTAGTGTCAGGGGTAACCGGGGAGCTGTTTTTT.

The rearrangement joins TRBV14 to TRBJ2-2, with D perhaps matching TRBD1 (5 bases). This CDR3 region has 16 residues. Germline values: CDR1 SGHDN, CDR2 FVKESK. V was cut by 1 base and J by 2 bases, with 11 bases left in between. DNA for the CDR3: TGTGCCAGCAGCCAAGTTCCAGGGTCAAACACCGGGGAGCTGTTTTTT. It specifies CASSQVPGSNTGELFF. Drawing the rest from reference TRBV14 and TRBJ2-2, the complete variable domain is EAGVTQFPSHSVIEKGQTVTLRCDPISGHDNLYWYRRVMGKEIKFLLHFVKESKQDESGMPNNRFLAERTGGTYSTLKVQPAELEDSGVYFCASSQVPGSNTGELFFGEGSRLTVL.

Many counts were recorded for this clonotype. The V call is TRBV2, the J call TRBJ1-2; no firm D call. This CDR3 region has 13 residues. CDR1 and CDR2 from the germline V gene are SNHLY and FYNNEI. Trimming pared 7 bases from V and 4 bases from J, leaving 13 bases between. The CDR3 loop is CASKIRSGYGYTF. The CDR3 DNA sequence: TGTGCCAGCAAAATAAGGAGCGGCTATGGCTACACCTTC.

This clonotype occurred many times. The chain recombines TRBV7-8 with TRBJ1-5; a weak D match, TRBD1 (5 bases). The germline V and J ends were trimmed by 5 bases and 4 bases, with 15 bases remaining between them. The CDR3 length is 15 residues. Germline V CDR1 and CDR2: SGHVS, FQNEAQ. CDR3 region: CASSVGPGFNQPQHF. DNA of the CDR3: TGTGCCAGCAGCGTGGGACCGGGCTTTAATCAGCCCCAGCATTTT.

This clonotype appeared a single time. The J gene is TRBJ1-5, the V gene TRBV7-2; the D gene is possibly TRBD1 (6 bases). This CDR3 spans 13 amino acids. Trimming cost V 5 bases and J 6 bases, with 11 bases left between them. Germline V gene data show CDR1 as SGHTA and CDR2 as FQGNSA. As DNA, the CDR3 is TGTGCCAGCAGCACCAGGGGTGGTCAGCCCCAGCATTTT. Translation gives CASSTRGGQPQHF.

This clonotype was detected only a few times. The J gene is TRBJ1-5, the V gene TRBV19; 7 nucleotides align to TRBD1. This CDR3 contains 17 residues. Germline V gives CDR1 LNHDA, CDR2 SQIVND (reference sequence). The V segment lost 2 bases and the J segment 5 bases; nucleotides outside the gene matches: 12. The CDR3 sequence is CASSIRQGDVVDQPQHF. The DNA for the CDR3 is TGTGCCAGTAGTATACGACAGGGAGACGTCGTGGATCAGCCCCAGCATTTT. The whole variable domain, filled in from reference TRBV19 and TRBJ1-5, reads DGGITQSPKYLFRKEGQNVTLSCEQNLNHDAMYWYRQDPGQGLRLIYYSQIVNDFQKGDIAEGYSVSREKKESFPLTVTSAQKNPTAFYLCASSIRQGDVVDQPQHFGDGTRLSIL.

In DNA, the CDR3 is TGTGCCAGCTCACTGGGACAGTTTTTGAACACTGAAGCTTTCTTT. Translating it yields CASSLGQFLNTEAFF. The chain joins TRBV18 to TRBJ1-1; 7 nucleotides agree with TRBD1. CDR1 is KGHSH and CDR2 is LQKENI in the germline V gene. The ends lost 4 bases at V and 0 bases at J; junction bases unmatched: 5. The CDR3 runs 15 residues.

As concerns this clonotype: Sequence at one end of the junction differs from germline and may be a read error. This chain links TRBV6-1 with TRBJ1-5; a possible D gene is TRBD1 (5 bases). The CDR3 has 16 amino acids. Germline values: CDR1 MNHNS, CDR2 SASEGT. CDR3 DNA sequence: TGTGCCGGCAGACCCGCGAGGGGCTTCGGCAATCAGCCCCAGCATTTT. It codes for CAGRPARGFGNQPQHF.

About this clonotype: A junction boundary mismatches the germline segment, possibly from a read error. The chain recombines TRBV6-1 with TRBJ1-1; D unresolved. CDR1 and CDR2 (germline): MNHNS, SASEGT. CDR3 size: 13 residues. CDR3 nucleotide sequence: TGCGCCAGCAGTGCCCAGGAGGCCACTGAATCTTTCTTT. Protein sequence: CASSAQEATESFF.

This clonotype has at least ten counts. The chain joins TRBV7-3 to TRBJ1-2; weak D call: TRBD1 (6 bases). Between the trimmed V and J ends, which lost 4 bases and 3 bases, there was a span of 15 bases. This CDR3 contains 15 residues. CDR1 is SGHTA and CDR2 is FQGTGA in the germline V gene. The CDR3 bases are TGTGCCAGCAGCTCGACCTACAGGGCCGACTATGGCTACACCTTC. It encodes CASSSTYRADYGYTF.

Ten or more counts support this clonotype. The chain recombines TRBV5-1 with TRBJ1-2; unclear D gene. Looked up from germline, CDR1 is SGHRS and CDR2 is YFSETQ. CDR3 size: 14 residues. Trimming took 4 bases from V and 3 from J, leaving 13 bases between them. The CDR3 sequence: CASSIGPSYYGYTF. DNA for the CDR3: TGCGCCAGCAGCATCGGACCAAGTTACTATGGCTACACCTTC. Supplemented by reference TRBV5-1 and TRBJ1-2, the full variable domain reads KAGVTQTPRYLIKTRGQQVTLSCSPISGHRSVSWYQQTPGQGLQFLFEYFSETQRNKGNFPGRFSGRQFSNSRSEMNVSTLELGDSALYLCASSIGPSYYGYTFGSGTRLTVV.

This clonotype was detected ten times or more. The gene calls are TRBV6-5 and TRBJ2-5, with 11 nucleotides matching TRBD2. In germline, CDR1 is MNHEY, CDR2 SVGAGI. The junction had 12 bases not matched to a gene; V was cut back by 10 bases and J by 2 bases. There are 16 residues in the CDR3. The CDR3 region is CAIGPLAGGGQETQYF. For the CDR3, the DNA is TGTGCCATCGGACCTTTAGCGGGGGGGGGACAAGAGACCCAGTACTTC.

This clonotype was observed many times. The chain combines TRBV30 with TRBJ2-7; perhaps TRBD2 as D (6 bases). The CDR3 has 13 residues. Germline V gives CDR1 GTSNPN, CDR2 SVGIG (reference sequence). The V end lost 3 bases, the J end lost 6 bases, and 15 bases lay between the germline ends. Here the CDR3 reads CAWRVILGGEQYF. For the CDR3, the DNA is TGTGCCTGGAGGGTAATACTCGGGGGCGAGCAGTACTTC.

As concerns this clonotype: This may be a read error: a much more frequent sequence differs by one nucleotide. The gene calls are TRBV5-4 and TRBJ1-1; no clear D. This CDR3 contains 16 residues. The germline V gene has CDR1 SGHNT and CDR2 YYREEE (reference sequence). The V gene lost 6 bases and the J gene lost 0 bases, with 18 bases spanning the gap. The CDR3 bases are TGTGCCAGCATCCCAACAACGAGAGGGTTGAACACTGAAGCTTTCTTT. Translated: CASIPTTRGLNTEAFF.

This clonotype was seen repeatedly, ten times or more. The chain is built from TRBV12-3 or TRBV12-4 and TRBJ1-1; D remains unclear. V lost 5 bases, J lost 3 bases, and 13 bases lay in between. This CDR3 is 14 amino acids long. The DNA of the CDR3 is TGTGCCAGCAGTAGTACCGCCTCTTACACTGAAGCTTTCTTT. Its protein is CASSSTASYTEAFF.

The chain recombines TRBV4-1 with TRBJ2-2; D possibly matches TRBD1 or TRBD2 (5 bases each). Trimming took 3 bases from V and 7 from J, leaving 9 bases between them. The CDR3 contains 13 residues. Germline V lookup: CDR1 MGHRA, CDR2 YSYEKL. CDR3 protein: CASSQGTGGELFF. CDR3 sequence (DNA): TGCGCCAGCAGCCAGGGGACGGGCGGGGAGCTGTTTTTT.

This clonotype was counted many times. V usage is TRBV5-1 and J usage is TRBJ1-1; a possible D gene is TRBD1 (6 bases). V gave up 5 bases and J gave up 0 bases, with 11 bases separating them. Germline CDR1 SGHRS, CDR2 YFSETQ. The CDR3 loop spans 14 amino acids. The CDR3 spells CASSWQGLNTEAFF. The CDR3 DNA is TGCGCCAGCAGTTGGCAGGGGTTGAACACTGAAGCTTTCTTT.